This T cell receptor beta chain was documented in a study of T cells in women clearing cervical HPV infection. The assay was immunoSEQ multiplex PCR, and TCRdb's table has in-frame clones only and misses some. The listing contains almost 20,000 clones. The germline gives CDR1 SEHNR, CDR2 FQNEAQ (reference sequence). V dropped 5 bases and J dropped 6; count of bases not matched to a gene: 3. The length of the CDR3 is 14 residues. Concerning this clone itself: Its antigen remains unknown. The read halts 3 residues ahead of the CDR3 end, with the missing end drawn from the germline J gene.

Study results and limitations: Each sample's T-cell count was unknown, possibly confounding richness.

The sequence was obtained from a woman between 18 and 69 years old with a cervical HPV16 infection that either progressed to CIN3+ or cleared (not recorded which). The sequenced sample was blood buffy coat. The chain joins TRBV7-9 to TRBJ2-1, with 11 bases fitting TRBD2. CDR3 bases read: TGTGCCAGCAGCAAGGGGACTAGCGGCAATGAG. Translating it yields CASSKGTSGNE. The entire CDR3 is CASSKGTSGNEQFF.